These 4 T cell receptor beta chains came from one sample sequenced in a study of T cells after yellow fever vaccination. TCRdb passed the 5' RACE reads through MiXCR, listing each CDR3 protein once. The data contain approximately 85,000 distinct CDR3 sequences, 13% of them singletons. The sample in question was CD8+ T cells not binding an NS4B(214-222) dextramer, sorted from PBMCs, obtained approximately 20 days after the first yellow fever vaccination. These receptors originate from a young man who received the YFV17D yellow fever vaccine.

V gene TRBV6-1 combines with J gene TRBJ2-7; no firm D call. V shed 6 bases and J shed 3 bases, with 18 bases lying between them. The germline CDR1 and CDR2 sequences are MNHNS and SASEGT. This CDR3 is built from 15 residues. DNA for the CDR3: TGTGCCAGCAGCCAGTTGGCCGGCGGAGACTACGAGCAGTACTTC. This sequence encodes CASSQLAGGDYEQYF.

This clonotype appeared a few times. The chain has TRBV15 and TRBJ1-5; 7 nucleotides line up with TRBD1. The ends lost 1 base at V and 4 bases at J; junction bases unmatched: 4. CDR3 length: 15 residues. CDR1 and CDR2 (germline): LNHNV, YYDKDF (reference sequence). The CDR3 bases are TGTGCCACCAGCAGAGGGACAGGAAGGAATCAGCCCCAGCATTTT. Encoded protein: CATSRGTGRNQPQHF.

In its sample, this clonotype was seen a few times. V usage is TRBV27 and J usage is TRBJ2-3; 12 bases match TRBD1. This CDR3 contains 16 residues. Germline V gene lookup returns CDR1 MNHEY and CDR2 SMNVEV (reference sequence). V shed 4 bases and J 5 bases; nucleotides not matched to a gene: 7. This chain's CDR3 is CASSSSGTGGVDTQYF. CDR3 nucleotide sequence: TGTGCCAGCAGTTCCTCCGGGACAGGGGGCGTAGATACGCAGTATTTT.

The sample holds a few counts of this clonotype. The V call is TRBV14, the J call TRBJ2-6; no clear D gene. There are 14 residues in the CDR3. Per the germline V gene, CDR1 is SGHDN and CDR2 is FVKESK. V was clipped by 5 bases and J by 2 bases, with 7 bases between them. CDR3 residues: CASSRLPGANVLTF. DNA of the CDR3: TGTGCCAGCAGCAGGCTCCCTGGGGCCAACGTCCTGACTTTC.